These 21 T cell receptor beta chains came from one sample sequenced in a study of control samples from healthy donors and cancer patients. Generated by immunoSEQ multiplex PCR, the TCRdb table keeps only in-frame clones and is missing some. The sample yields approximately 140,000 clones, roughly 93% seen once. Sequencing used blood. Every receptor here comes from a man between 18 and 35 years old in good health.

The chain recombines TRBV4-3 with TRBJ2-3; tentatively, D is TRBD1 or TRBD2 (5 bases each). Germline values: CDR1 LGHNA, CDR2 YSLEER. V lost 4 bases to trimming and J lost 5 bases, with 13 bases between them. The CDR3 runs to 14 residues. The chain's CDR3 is CASSLGDGEDTQYF. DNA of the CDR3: TGCGCCAGCAGCCTCGGGGACGGAGAAGATACGCAGTATTTT.

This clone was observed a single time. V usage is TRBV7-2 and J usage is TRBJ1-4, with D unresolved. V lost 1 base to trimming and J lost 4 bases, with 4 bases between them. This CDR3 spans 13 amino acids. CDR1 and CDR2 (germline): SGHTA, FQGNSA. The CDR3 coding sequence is TGTGCCAGCAGCTTAGACAGTAATGAAAAACTGTTTTTT. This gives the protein CASSLDSNEKLFF.

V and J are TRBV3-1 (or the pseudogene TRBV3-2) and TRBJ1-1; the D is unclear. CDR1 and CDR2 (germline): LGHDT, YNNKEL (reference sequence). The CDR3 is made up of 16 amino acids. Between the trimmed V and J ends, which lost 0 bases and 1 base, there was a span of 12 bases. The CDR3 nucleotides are TGTGCCAGCAGCCAAGATTGGCGCAGGACGAACACTGAAGCTTTCTTT. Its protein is CASSQDWRRTNTEAFF.

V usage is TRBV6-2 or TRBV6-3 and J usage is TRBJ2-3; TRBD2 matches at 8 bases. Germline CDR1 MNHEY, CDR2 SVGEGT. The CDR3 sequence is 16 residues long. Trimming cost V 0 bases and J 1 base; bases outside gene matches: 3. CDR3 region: CASSYSLAGGTDTQYF. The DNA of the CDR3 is TGTGCCAGCAGTTACTCCCTAGCGGGTGGCACAGATACGCAGTATTTT.

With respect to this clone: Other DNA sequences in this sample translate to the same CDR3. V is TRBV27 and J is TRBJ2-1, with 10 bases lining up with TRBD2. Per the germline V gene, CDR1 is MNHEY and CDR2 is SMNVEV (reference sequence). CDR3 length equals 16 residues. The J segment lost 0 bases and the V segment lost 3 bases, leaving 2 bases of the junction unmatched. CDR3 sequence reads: CASSLSSGSSYNEQFF. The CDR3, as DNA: TGTGCCAGCAGTTTGTCTAGCGGGAGCTCCTACAATGAGCAGTTCTTC.

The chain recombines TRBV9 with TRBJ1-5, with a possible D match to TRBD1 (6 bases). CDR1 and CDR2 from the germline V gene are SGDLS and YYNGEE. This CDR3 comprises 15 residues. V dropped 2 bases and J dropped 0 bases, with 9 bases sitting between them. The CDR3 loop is CASSVGGDSNQPQHF. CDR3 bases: TGTGCCAGCAGCGTTGGGGGCGATAGCAATCAGCCCCAGCATTTT.

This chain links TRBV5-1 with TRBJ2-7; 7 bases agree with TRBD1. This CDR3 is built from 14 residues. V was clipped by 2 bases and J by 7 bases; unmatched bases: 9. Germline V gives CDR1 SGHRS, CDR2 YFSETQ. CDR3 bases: TGCGCCAGCAGCTTCGACAGGGCATTGAGAGAGCAGTACTTC. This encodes CASSFDRALREQYF.

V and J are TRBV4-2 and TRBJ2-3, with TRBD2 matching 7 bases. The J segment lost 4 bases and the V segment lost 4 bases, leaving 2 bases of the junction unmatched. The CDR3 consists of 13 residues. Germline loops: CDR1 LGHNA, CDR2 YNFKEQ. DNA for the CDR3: TGTGCCAGCAGCCCTGGGGGGGCAGATACGCAGTATTTT. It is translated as CASSPGGADTQYF.

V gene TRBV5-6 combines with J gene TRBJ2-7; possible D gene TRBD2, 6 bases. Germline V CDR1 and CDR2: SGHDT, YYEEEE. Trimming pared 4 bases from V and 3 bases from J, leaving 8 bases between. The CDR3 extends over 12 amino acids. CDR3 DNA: TGTGCCAGCAGCGCGGGACTCTACGAGCAGTACTTC. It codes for CASSAGLYEQYF.

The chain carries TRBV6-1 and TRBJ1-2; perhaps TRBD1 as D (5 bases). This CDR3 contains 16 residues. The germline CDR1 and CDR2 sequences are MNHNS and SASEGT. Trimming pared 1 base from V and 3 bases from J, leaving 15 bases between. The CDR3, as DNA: TGTGCCAGCAGTGAAGGCAGGGTCCTAGTGGACTATGGCTACACCTTC. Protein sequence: CASSEGRVLVDYGYTF.

CDR3 nucleotide sequence: TGTGCGTCCACCGGGACTAGCGGCTACAATGAGCAGTTCTTC. Protein product: CASTGTSGYNEQFF. The chain combines TRBV30 with TRBJ2-1; 11 bases agree with TRBD2. Looked up from germline, CDR1 is GTSNPN and CDR2 is SVGIG (reference sequence). The CDR3 covers 14 residues.

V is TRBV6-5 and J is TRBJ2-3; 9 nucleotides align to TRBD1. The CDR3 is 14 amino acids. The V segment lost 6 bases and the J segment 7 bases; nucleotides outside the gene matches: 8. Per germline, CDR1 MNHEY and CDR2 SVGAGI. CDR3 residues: CASSLQGAVNTQYF. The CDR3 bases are TGTGCCAGCAGCCTACAGGGGGCCGTGAATACGCAGTATTTT.

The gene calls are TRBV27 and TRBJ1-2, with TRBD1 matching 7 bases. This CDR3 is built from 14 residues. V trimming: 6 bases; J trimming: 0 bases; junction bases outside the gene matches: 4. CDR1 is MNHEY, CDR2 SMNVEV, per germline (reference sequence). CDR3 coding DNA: TGTGCCAGCAGCCGACAGGGTACTAACTATGGCTACACCTTC. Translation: CASSRQGTNYGYTF.

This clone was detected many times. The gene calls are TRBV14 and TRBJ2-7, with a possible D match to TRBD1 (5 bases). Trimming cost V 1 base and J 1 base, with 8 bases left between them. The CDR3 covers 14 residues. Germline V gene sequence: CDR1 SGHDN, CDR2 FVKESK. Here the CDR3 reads CASSQGRASYEQYF. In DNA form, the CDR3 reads TGTGCCAGCAGCCAAGGCAGGGCTTCCTACGAGCAGTACTTC.

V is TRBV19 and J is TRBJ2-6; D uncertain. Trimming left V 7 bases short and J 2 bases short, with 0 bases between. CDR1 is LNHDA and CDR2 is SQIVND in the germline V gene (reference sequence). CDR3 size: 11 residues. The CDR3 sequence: CASTGANVLTF. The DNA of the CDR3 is TGTGCCAGTACTGGGGCCAACGTCCTGACTTTC.

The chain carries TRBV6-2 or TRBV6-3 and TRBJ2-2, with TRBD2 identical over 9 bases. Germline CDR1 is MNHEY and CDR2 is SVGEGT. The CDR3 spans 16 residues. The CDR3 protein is CVSSRSGSVNTGELFF. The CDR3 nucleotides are TGTGTAAGCAGTCGTAGCGGGAGCGTTAACACCGGGGAGCTGTTTTTT.

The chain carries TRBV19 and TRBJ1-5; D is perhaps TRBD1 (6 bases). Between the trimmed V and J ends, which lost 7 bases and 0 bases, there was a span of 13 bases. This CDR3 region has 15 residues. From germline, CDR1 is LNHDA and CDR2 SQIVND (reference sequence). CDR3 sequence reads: CASNSGGHSNQPQHF. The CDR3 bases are TGTGCCAGTAACTCCGGGGGCCATAGCAATCAGCCCCAGCATTTT.

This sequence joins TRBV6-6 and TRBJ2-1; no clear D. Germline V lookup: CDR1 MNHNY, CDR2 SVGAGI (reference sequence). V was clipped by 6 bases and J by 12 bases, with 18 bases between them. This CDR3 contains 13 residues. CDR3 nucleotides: TGTGCCAGCAGCCCGACCAGGAGAAATTCGCAGTTCTTC. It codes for CASSPTRRNSQFF.

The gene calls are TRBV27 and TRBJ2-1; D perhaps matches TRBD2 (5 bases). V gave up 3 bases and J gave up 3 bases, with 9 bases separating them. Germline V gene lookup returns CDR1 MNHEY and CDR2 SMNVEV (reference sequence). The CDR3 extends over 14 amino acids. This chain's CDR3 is CASSFGEIYNEQFF. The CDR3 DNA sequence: TGTGCCAGCAGTTTTGGGGAGATCTACAATGAGCAGTTCTTC.

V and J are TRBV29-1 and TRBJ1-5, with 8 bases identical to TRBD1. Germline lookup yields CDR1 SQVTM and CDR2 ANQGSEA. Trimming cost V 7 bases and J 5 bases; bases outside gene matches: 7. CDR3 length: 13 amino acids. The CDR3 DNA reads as TGCAGCGCCCAGGGGGCTGGGGATCAGCCCCAGCATTTT. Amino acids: CSAQGAGDQPQHF.

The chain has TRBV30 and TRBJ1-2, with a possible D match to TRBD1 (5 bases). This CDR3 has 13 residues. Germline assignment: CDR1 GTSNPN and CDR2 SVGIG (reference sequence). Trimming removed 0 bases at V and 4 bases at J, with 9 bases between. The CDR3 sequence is CAWSVMGLYGYTF. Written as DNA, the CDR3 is TGTGCCTGGAGTGTAATGGGGCTCTATGGCTACACCTTC.